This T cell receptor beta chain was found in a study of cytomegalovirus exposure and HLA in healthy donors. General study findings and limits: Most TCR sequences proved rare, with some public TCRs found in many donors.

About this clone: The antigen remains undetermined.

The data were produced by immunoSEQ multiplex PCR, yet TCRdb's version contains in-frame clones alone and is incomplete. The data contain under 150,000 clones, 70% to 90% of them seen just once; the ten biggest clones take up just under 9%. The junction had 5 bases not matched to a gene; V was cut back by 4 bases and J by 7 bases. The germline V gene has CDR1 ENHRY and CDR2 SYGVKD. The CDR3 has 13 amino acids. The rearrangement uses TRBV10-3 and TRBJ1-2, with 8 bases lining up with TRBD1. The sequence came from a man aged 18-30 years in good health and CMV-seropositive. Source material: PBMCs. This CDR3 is CAISVTGTGGYTF. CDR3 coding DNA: TGTGCCATCAGTGTGACCGGGACAGGTGGCTACACCTTC.